The clone carrying this T cell receptor (beta chain) appeared a few times. What it binds is unknown. The data stem from a study of T-cell memory formation after mild COVID-19. Overall study: Clusters of TCRs were largely donor specific. The study's findings and limits: Pre-infection memory harbored some responding clones, suggesting cross-reactive memory joined.

TCRdb re-called the 5' RACE reads through MiXCR, storing one row per CDR3 protein. Of approximately 200,000 distinct CDR3 sequences listed, more than 15% are singletons. The CDR3 runs 14 residues. The ends were cut back, 5 bases at V and 4 bases at J, with 15 bases in the middle. Germline values: CDR1 SGHTA, CDR2 FQGNSA. V gene TRBV7-2 combines with J gene TRBJ2-7, with D perhaps assigned TRBD1 or TRBD2 (5 bases each). Input material: PBMCs or a T cell subset sorted from them (not recorded which). The sequence derives from an adult woman who had mild COVID-19 (a few samples of this study predate the infection). Cell type and time point are not known. The CDR3 region has the DNA TGTGCCAGCAGCCTAAGTCGGGACGGGTACGAGCAGTACTTC. This codes for CASSLSRDGYEQYF. The entire variable domain, with the rest obtained from reference TRBV7-2 and TRBJ2-7, is as follows: GAGVSQSPSNKVTEKGKDVELRCDPISGHTALYWYRQSLGQGLEFLIYFQGNSAPDKSGLPSDRFSAERTGGSVSTLTIQRTQQEDSAVYLCASSLSRDGYEQYFGPGTRLTVT.